One sample yielded the 30 T cell receptor beta chains listed below, sequenced in a study of blood T cell repertoires in COVID-19. Sequenced by immunoSEQ multiplex PCR; TCRdb stores in-frame clones only, minus some. The sample has over 200,000 clones, 70% to 90% seen once. Sequenced: PBMCs or T cells enriched from blood (not recorded which). Receptors originate from a woman in her forties or fifties who had recovered from COVID-19.

This clone was observed a single time. The V and J genes are TRBV25-1 and TRBJ1-3; TRBD1 aligns across 9 bases. The CDR3 extends over 16 amino acids. Germline CDR1 MGHDK, CDR2 SYGVNS. Trimming cost V 2 bases and J 4 bases; bases outside gene matches: 6. CDR3 amino acids: CASSEVGTGPGNTIYF. The CDR3 coding sequence is TGTGCCAGCAGTGAAGTGGGGACAGGGCCAGGAAACACCATATATTTT.

There are a few counts of this clone. The chain uses TRBV28 and TRBJ1-5; tentatively, D is TRBD1 (6 bases). Trimming removed 6 bases at V and 2 bases at J, with 14 bases between. CDR1 is MDHEN and CDR2 is SYDVKM in the germline V gene. The CDR3 is 15 residues long. In nucleotides, the CDR3 is TGTGCCAGCAGGCCAACAGGGTGGGGCAATCAGCCCCAGCATTTT. Translated, it gives CASRPTGWGNQPQHF.

This rearrangement joins TRBV6-1 to TRBJ2-3; TRBD1 agrees at 7 bases. This CDR3 is built from 15 residues. J was trimmed by 5 bases and V by 0 bases; bases with no gene match: 5. CDR1 is MNHNS, CDR2 SASEGT, per germline. CDR3 in DNA: TGTGCCAGCAGTGAAGCCACAGGGGCGAGAGATACGCAGTATTTT. Translated, it gives CASSEATGARDTQYF.

This clone was counted once. The V gene is TRBV5-6, the J gene TRBJ2-3, with TRBD2 identical over 13 bases. Trimming removed 5 bases from V and 3 bases from J; junction bases left unmatched: 9. The CDR3 covers 17 residues. The germline gives CDR1 SGHDT, CDR2 YYEEEE. Written as DNA, the CDR3 is TGTGCCAGCAGGGACTCATGGACTAGCGGGAGAACAGATACGCAGTATTTT. It codes for CASRDSWTSGRTDTQYF.

This clone was found a few times. V and J are TRBV2 and TRBJ1-2, with TRBD1 matching 11 bases. The V gene's germline CDR1 is SNHLY and CDR2 FYNNEI. The CDR3 contains 16 residues. V lost 2 bases, J lost 0 bases, and 2 bases stayed unmatched. CDR3 bases: TGTGCCAGCAGTGAATGGGGACAGGGGGCTAACTATGGCTACACCTTC. Translated, it gives CASSEWGQGANYGYTF.

A single count supports this clone. This sequence joins TRBV19 and TRBJ1-4; TRBD1 matches 7 bases. V dropped 10 bases and J dropped 7; count of bases not matched to a gene: 9. The germline CDR1 and CDR2 sequences are LNHDA and SQIVND (reference sequence). The CDR3 runs to 13 residues. The CDR3 spells CATRQGFSEKLFF. The CDR3 nucleotides are TGTGCCACCCGACAGGGCTTTAGTGAAAAACTGTTTTTT. Variable domain in full (rest from reference TRBV19 and TRBJ1-4): DGGITQSPKYLFRKEGQNVTLSCEQNLNHDAMYWYRQDPGQGLRLIYYSQIVNDFQKGDIAEGYSVSREKKESFPLTVTSAQKNPTAFYLCATRQGFSEKLFFGSGTQLSVL.

The gene calls are TRBV29-1 and TRBJ2-1, with 9 bases that match TRBD2. CDR3 length: 13 amino acids. V lost 2 bases and J lost 4; bases outside the gene matches: 0. CDR1 is SQVTM, CDR2 ANQGSEA, per germline. CDR3 coding DNA: TGCAGCGTTGAACTAGCGGGATACAATGAGCAGTTCTTC. Translating gives CSVELAGYNEQFF.

The chain has TRBV11-2 and TRBJ1-3; D not resolved. V dropped 5 bases and J dropped 2 bases, with 16 bases sitting between them. The germline gives CDR1 SGHAT, CDR2 FQNNGV. The CDR3 spans 16 residues. The CDR3, as DNA: TGTGCCAGCAGCCGCAGCACGGGGTCCCCTGGAAACACCATATATTTT. Translated, it gives CASSRSTGSPGNTIYF.

CDR3 amino acids: CASSRFAPGQGAGQPQHF. In DNA form, the CDR3 reads TGTGCCAGCAGTCGCTTTGCTCCGGGACAGGGGGCTGGACAGCCCCAGCATTTT. The V gene is TRBV6-6, the J gene TRBJ1-5; 12 bases line up with TRBD1. V shed 5 bases and J 7 bases; nucleotides not matched to a gene: 15. CDR1 and CDR2 (germline): MNHNY, SVGAGI (reference sequence). The CDR3 contains 18 residues.

The chain recombines TRBV7-9 with TRBJ1-2; D ambiguous. V was shortened by 5 bases and J by 6 bases, with 13 bases between the two germline ends. The CDR3 runs to 13 residues. CDR1 is SEHNR and CDR2 is FQNEAQ in the germline V gene (reference sequence). The CDR3 nucleotides are TGTGCCAGCAGCCCAGACGGGAGGGATGGCTACACCTTC. This encodes CASSPDGRDGYTF.

In DNA, the CDR3 is TGTGCCAGCAGCTTAGGGGTGACGGGGGTTCACAATTCACCCCTCCACTTT. Amino acid sequence: CASSLGVTGVHNSPLHF. The rearrangement joins TRBV7-9 to TRBJ1-6; a possible D gene is TRBD1 (5 bases). Trimming left V 1 base short and J 7 bases short, with 17 bases between. CDR1 and CDR2 (germline): SEHNR, FQNEAQ (reference sequence). This CDR3 has 17 residues.

This clone was observed a few times. The chain combines TRBV10-3 with TRBJ2-7, with a tentative D call TRBD1 (6 bases). This CDR3 is 16 amino acids long. Germline-derived CDR1 and CDR2 are ENHRY and SYGVKD. Trimming shortened V by 2 bases and J by 4 bases, and 18 bases separated the two germline ends. In nucleotides, the CDR3 is TGTGCCATCAGTGAGCCGTCATCACAGGGTTCGTACGAGCAGTACTTC. The encoded protein is CAISEPSSQGSYEQYF.

This clone occurred once. In DNA form, the CDR3 reads TGTGCCAGCTCACCGAGCGAGCGGGCCACTGAAGCTTTCTTT. Amino acid sequence: CASSPSERATEAFF. The V gene is TRBV18, the J gene TRBJ1-1; no clear D. Per germline, CDR1 KGHSH and CDR2 LQKENI. Trimming shortened V by 3 bases and J by 4 bases, and 12 bases separated the two germline ends. The CDR3 is made up of 14 amino acids.

This chain joins TRBV7-9 and TRBJ2-3; 8 bases map to TRBD2. CDR3 length equals 16 residues. The V and J ends lost 0 bases and 1 base, in that order; junction bases with no gene match: 3. The V gene's germline CDR1 is SEHNR and CDR2 FQNEAQ (reference sequence). CDR3 loop: CASSLAQLAGTDTQYF. CDR3 in DNA: TGTGCCAGCAGCTTAGCGCAACTAGCGGGCACAGATACGCAGTATTTT.

V is TRBV5-4 and J is TRBJ2-5; a weak D match, TRBD2 (6 bases). Germline lookup yields CDR1 SGHNT and CDR2 YYREEE (reference sequence). Deletions cut 0 bases from V and 5 bases from J, with 8 bases between. The length of the CDR3 is 13 residues. In DNA form, the CDR3 reads TGTGCCAGCAGCTTGGAAGGGAGGGAGACCCAGTACTTC. Its protein product is CASSLEGRETQYF.

This clone showed up just once. The rearrangement links TRBV29-1 to TRBJ2-7, with TRBD1 matching over 8 bases. Germline trimming cut 5 bases from V and 6 bases from J; bases unmatched to any gene: 9. The CDR3 has 13 amino acids. Germline CDR1 and CDR2: SQVTM and ANQGSEA. The DNA for the CDR3 is TGCAGCGTTCTGGACAGGGTGGGGCTCGAGCAGTACTTC. Amino acid sequence: CSVLDRVGLEQYF.

This chain joins TRBV5-4 and TRBJ1-1; a weak D match, TRBD1 (5 bases). Germline CDR1 reads SGHNT; CDR2 reads YYREEE (reference sequence). Trimming took off 4 bases at V and 3 bases at J, with 10 bases between the two ends. CDR3 length equals 13 residues. CDR3 DNA sequence: TGTGCCAGCAGCCTCAGGGTGGACACTGAAGCTTTCTTT. As protein: CASSLRVDTEAFF.

V gene TRBV12-3 or TRBV12-4 combines with J gene TRBJ1-1; no clear D. Deletions cut 7 bases from V and 1 base from J, with 10 bases between. The CDR3 is 13 amino acids. The chain's CDR3 is CASTRVSNTEAFF. The CDR3 DNA follows: TGTGCCAGCACGAGGGTTTCGAACACTGAAGCTTTCTTT.

This clone was counted once. This chain connects TRBV4-1 to TRBJ2-1; TRBD2 aligns across 11 bases. V trimming: 3 bases; J trimming: 3 bases; junction bases outside the gene matches: 1. The CDR3 covers 15 residues. Germline lookup yields CDR1 MGHRA and CDR2 YSYEKL. CDR3 sequence reads: CASSQTSGNYNEQFF. The CDR3 nucleotides read TGCGCCAGCAGCCAGACTAGCGGGAACTACAATGAGCAGTTCTTC.

The chain combines TRBV27 with TRBJ1-6; D is ambiguous. CDR1 MNHEY and CDR2 SMNVEV come from the germline V gene (reference sequence). Trimming removed 4 bases from V and 8 bases from J, with 12 bases in between. The CDR3 length is 14 residues. CDR3 protein: CASSSGLRDSPLHF. The CDR3 DNA follows: TGTGCCAGCAGTTCGGGCCTGAGGGATTCACCCCTCCACTTT.

The rearrangement joins TRBV10-3 to TRBJ1-1; 10 nucleotides match TRBD1. The CDR3 sequence is 14 residues long. CDR1 ENHRY and CDR2 SYGVKD come from the germline V gene. The V and J ends lost 8 bases and 2 bases, in that order; junction bases with no gene match: 5. As DNA, the CDR3 is TGTGCCATCGGGACAGGGGTAGGAAACACTGAAGCTTTCTTT. Translation: CAIGTGVGNTEAFF.

This clone has only one observation. The chain combines TRBV5-1 with TRBJ2-7; D gene ambiguous. Germline lookup yields CDR1 SGHRS and CDR2 YFSETQ. The CDR3 has 15 residues. The V gene lost 0 bases and the J gene lost 7 bases, with 17 bases spanning the gap. The CDR3 here is CASSLGFLGLSEQYF. The CDR3 nucleotides read TGCGCCAGCAGCTTGGGGTTTCTGGGCCTGAGTGAGCAGTACTTC.

This clone appeared a single time. The chain recombines TRBV3-1 (or the pseudogene TRBV3-2) with TRBJ2-7, with 9 bases matching TRBD2. The CDR3 covers 15 residues. Germline CDR1 is LGHDT and CDR2 is YNNKEL (reference sequence). V was clipped by 4 bases and J by 0 bases; unmatched bases: 4. The CDR3 loop is CASSPGTSSSYEQYF. The CDR3 bases are TGTGCCAGCAGCCCGGGGACTAGCAGCTCCTACGAGCAGTACTTC.

The CDR3 region is CASSQALRDRGEKLFF. The CDR3, as DNA: TGTGCCAGCAGCCAAGCCCTCCGGGACAGGGGGGAAAAACTGTTTTTT. V and J are TRBV4-2 and TRBJ1-4; 11 bases are shared with TRBD1. The CDR3 loop spans 16 amino acids. Germline values: CDR1 LGHNA, CDR2 YNFKEQ. Trimming at V came to 1 base and at J to 8 bases, leaving 6 bases not matched to a gene.

The chain joins TRBV2 to TRBJ2-1; no firm D call. This CDR3 spans 14 amino acids. With 6 bases removed from V and 3 bases from J, the gap between germline ends came to 12 bases. Looked up from germline, CDR1 is SNHLY and CDR2 is FYNNEI. CDR3 in DNA: TGTGCCAGCAGAACCAGTATCAGCTACAATGAGCAGTTCTTC. Translating it yields CASRTSISYNEQFF.

The chain couples TRBV5-6 to TRBJ2-7; 13 nucleotides line up with TRBD2. With V trimmed by 0 bases and J by 1 base, 4 bases remained unmatched. There are 17 residues in the CDR3. The germline CDR1 and CDR2 sequences are SGHDT and YYEEEE. CDR3 DNA sequence: TGTGCCAGCAGCTTGGGCGGACTAGCGGGAGATTCCTACGAGCAGTACTTC. Its protein is CASSLGGLAGDSYEQYF. Full variable domain (outside the CDR3, taken from reference TRBV5-6 and TRBJ2-7): DAGVTQSPTHLIKTRGQQVTLRCSPKSGHDTVSWYQQALGQGPQFIFQYYEEEERQRGNFPDRFSGHQFPNYSSELNVNALLLGDSALYLCASSLGGLAGDSYEQYFGPGTRLTVT.

This clone is a singleton in its sample. The chain carries TRBV9 and TRBJ2-7; 15 nucleotides align to TRBD2. The V segment lost 3 bases and the J segment 6 bases; nucleotides outside the gene matches: 10. This CDR3 is built from 17 residues. Per germline, CDR1 SGDLS and CDR2 YYNGEE. Written as DNA, the CDR3 is TGTGCCAGCAGCGCCGGGACTAGCGGGAGGTTATTTGGCGAGCAGTACTTC. It is translated as CASSAGTSGRLFGEQYF.

The rearrangement uses TRBV5-1 and TRBJ2-7, with 12 nucleotides matching TRBD2. The ends lost 3 bases at V and 3 bases at J; junction bases unmatched: 7. This CDR3 spans 16 amino acids. The germline gives CDR1 SGHRS, CDR2 YFSETQ. The chain's CDR3 is CASSSRTSGTYYEQYF. CDR3 DNA sequence: TGCGCCAGCAGCTCCCGGACTAGCGGGACGTACTACGAGCAGTACTTC.

The chain combines TRBV28 with TRBJ1-2, with TRBD1 as a possible D gene (5 bases). Germline CDR1 MDHEN, CDR2 SYDVKM. The V and J ends lost 2 bases and 2 bases respectively, with 18 bases between them. The CDR3 has 17 residues. In nucleotides, the CDR3 is TGTGCCAGCAGTTTAGCCGCCTCTCCACAGGAGAACTATGGCTACACCTTC. It codes for CASSLAASPQENYGYTF.

The chain combines TRBV14 with TRBJ2-7, with 9 bases fitting TRBD2. V dropped 2 bases and J dropped 4; count of bases not matched to a gene: 3. Germline V gene sequence: CDR1 SGHDN, CDR2 FVKESK. This CDR3 is built from 14 residues. The CDR3 region is CASSQNSGGYEQYF. Written as DNA, the CDR3 is TGTGCCAGCAGCCAAAACAGCGGGGGGTACGAGCAGTACTTC.